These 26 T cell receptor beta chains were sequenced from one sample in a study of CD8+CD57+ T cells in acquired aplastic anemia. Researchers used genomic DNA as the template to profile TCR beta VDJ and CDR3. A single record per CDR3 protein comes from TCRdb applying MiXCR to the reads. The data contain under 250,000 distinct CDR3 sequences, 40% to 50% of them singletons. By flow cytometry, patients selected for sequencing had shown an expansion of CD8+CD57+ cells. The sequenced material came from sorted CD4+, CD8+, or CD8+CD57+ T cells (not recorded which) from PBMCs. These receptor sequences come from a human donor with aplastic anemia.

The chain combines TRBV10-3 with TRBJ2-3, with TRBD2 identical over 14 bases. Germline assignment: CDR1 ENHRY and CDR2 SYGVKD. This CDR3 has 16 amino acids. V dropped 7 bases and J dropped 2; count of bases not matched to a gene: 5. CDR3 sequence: CAITSTSGGDTDTQYF. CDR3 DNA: TGTGCCATCACTTCGACTAGCGGGGGGGACACAGATACGCAGTATTTT.

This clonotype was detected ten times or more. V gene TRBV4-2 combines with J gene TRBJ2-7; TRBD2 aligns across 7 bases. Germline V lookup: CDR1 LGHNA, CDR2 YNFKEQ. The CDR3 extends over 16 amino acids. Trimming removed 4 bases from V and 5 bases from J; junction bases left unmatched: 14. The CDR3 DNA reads TGTGCCAGCAGCCCAAAGAACCCAACTAGCGCCAACGAGCAGTACTTC. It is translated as CASSPKNPTSANEQYF.

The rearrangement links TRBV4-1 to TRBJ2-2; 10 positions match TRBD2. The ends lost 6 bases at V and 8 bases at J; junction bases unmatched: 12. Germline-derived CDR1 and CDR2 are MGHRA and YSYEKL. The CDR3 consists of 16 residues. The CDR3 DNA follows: TGCGCCAGCAGTACCCTCCTAGCGGGAGAATCAGGGGAGCTGTTTTTT. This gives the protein CASSTLLAGESGELFF.

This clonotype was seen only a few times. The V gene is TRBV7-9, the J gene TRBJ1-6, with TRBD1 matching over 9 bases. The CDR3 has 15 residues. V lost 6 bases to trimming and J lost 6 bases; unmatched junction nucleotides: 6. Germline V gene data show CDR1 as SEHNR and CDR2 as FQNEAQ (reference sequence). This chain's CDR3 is CASRSGTGPNSPLHF. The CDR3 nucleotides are TGTGCCAGCAGATCCGGGACAGGGCCTAATTCACCCCTCCACTTT.

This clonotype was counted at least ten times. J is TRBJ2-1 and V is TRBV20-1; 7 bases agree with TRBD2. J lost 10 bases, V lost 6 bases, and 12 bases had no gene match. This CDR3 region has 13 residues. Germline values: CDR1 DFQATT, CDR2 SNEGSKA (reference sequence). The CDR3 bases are TGCAGTGCCACCAGACTAGCCCGTTGGGAGCAGTTCTTC. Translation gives CSATRLARWEQFF.

The CDR3 reads CASSSYRGNAYEQYF. CDR3 bases: TGTGCCAGCAGCTCGTACAGGGGCAACGCCTACGAGCAGTACTTC. J is TRBJ2-7 and V is TRBV5-6; TRBD1 matches 7 bases. This CDR3 is built from 15 residues. In germline, CDR1 is SGHDT, CDR2 YYEEEE. Losses at the gene ends were 3 bases for V and 2 bases for J; bases not matched to a gene: 8.

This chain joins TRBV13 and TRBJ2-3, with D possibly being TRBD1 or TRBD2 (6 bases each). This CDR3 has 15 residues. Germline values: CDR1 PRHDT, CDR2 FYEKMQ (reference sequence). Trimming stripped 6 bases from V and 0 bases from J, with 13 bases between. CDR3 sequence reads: CASSVRGVSTDTQYF. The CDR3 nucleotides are TGTGCCAGCAGTGTAAGGGGGGTGAGCACAGATACGCAGTATTTT. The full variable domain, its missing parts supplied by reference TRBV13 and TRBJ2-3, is AAGVIQSPRHLIKEKRETATLKCYPIPRHDTVYWYQQGPGQDPQFLISFYEKMQSDKGSIPDRFSAQQFSDYHSELNMSSLELGDSALYFCASSVRGVSTDTQYFGPGTRLTVL.

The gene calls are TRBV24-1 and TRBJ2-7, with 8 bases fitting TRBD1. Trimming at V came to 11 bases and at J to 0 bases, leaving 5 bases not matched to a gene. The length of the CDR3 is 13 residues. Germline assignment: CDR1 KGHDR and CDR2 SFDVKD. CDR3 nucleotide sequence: TGTGCCATCCGCGGGACAGGCTCCTACGAGCAGTACTTC. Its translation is CAIRGTGSYEQYF.

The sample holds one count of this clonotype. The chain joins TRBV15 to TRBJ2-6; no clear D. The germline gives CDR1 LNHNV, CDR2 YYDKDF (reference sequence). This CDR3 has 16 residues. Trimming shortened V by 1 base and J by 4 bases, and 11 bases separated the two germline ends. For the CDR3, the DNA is TGTGCCACCAGCAGAGGTACTCTGGGAGGGGCCAACGTCCTGACTTTC. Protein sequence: CATSRGTLGGANVLTF.

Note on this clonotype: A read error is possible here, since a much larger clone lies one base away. CDR3 residues: CASSQLAGVVYEQFF. Here the CDR3 DNA reads TGTGCCAGCAGCCAACTAGCGGGAGTGGTCTACGAGCAGTTCTTC. This chain uses TRBV7-3 with TRBJ2-1; 11 bases match TRBD2. With 5 bases clipped from V and 10 bases from J, the junction kept 10 bases outside the gene matches. From germline, CDR1 is SGHTA and CDR2 FQGTGA. This CDR3 is 15 amino acids long.

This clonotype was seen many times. The CDR3 bases are TGTGCCAGCAGCTTATGGGGGGCCTCCTACGAGCAGTACTTC. Translation: CASSLWGASYEQYF. The chain recombines TRBV7-8 with TRBJ2-7; D is tentatively TRBD1 or TRBD2 (6 bases each). V lost 2 bases to trimming and J lost 0 bases, with 8 bases between them. CDR3 length: 14 amino acids. Germline V gives CDR1 SGHVS, CDR2 FQNEAQ.

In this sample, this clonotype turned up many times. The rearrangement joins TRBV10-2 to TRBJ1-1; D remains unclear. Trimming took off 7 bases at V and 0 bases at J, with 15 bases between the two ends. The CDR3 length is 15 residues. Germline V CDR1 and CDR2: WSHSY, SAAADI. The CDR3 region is CASTEPTTVNTEAFF. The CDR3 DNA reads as TGCGCCAGCACCGAACCAACGACGGTGAACACTGAAGCTTTCTTT.

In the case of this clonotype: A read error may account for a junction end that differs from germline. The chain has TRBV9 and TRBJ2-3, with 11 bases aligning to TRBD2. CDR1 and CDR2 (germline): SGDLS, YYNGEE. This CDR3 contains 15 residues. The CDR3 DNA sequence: TGTGCCAGCAGCACTAGCGGGAGAAGCGCAGATGCGCAGTATTTT. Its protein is CASSTSGRSADAQYF. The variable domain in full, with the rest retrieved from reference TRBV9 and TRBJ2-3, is DSGVTQTPKHLITATGQRVTLRCSPRSGDLSVYWYQQSLDQGLQFLIQYYNGEERAKGNILERFSAQQFPDLHSELNLSSLELGDSALYFCASSTSGRSADAQYFGPGTRLTVL.

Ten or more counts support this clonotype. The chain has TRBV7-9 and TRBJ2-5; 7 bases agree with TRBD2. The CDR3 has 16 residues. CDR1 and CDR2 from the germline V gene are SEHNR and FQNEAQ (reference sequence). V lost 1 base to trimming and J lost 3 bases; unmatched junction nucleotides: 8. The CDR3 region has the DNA TGTGCCAGCAGCTTAGGGGCCGCGGGAGCAGAAGAGACCCAGTACTTC. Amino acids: CASSLGAAGAEETQYF.

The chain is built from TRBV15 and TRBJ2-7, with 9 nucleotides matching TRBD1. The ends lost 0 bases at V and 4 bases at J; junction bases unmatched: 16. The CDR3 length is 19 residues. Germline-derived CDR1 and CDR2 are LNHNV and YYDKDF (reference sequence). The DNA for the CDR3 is TGTGCCACCAGCAGAGAGCGCCCCCAGACAGGGGGTAGACCTTACGAGCAGTACGTC. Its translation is CATSRERPQTGGRPYEQYV.

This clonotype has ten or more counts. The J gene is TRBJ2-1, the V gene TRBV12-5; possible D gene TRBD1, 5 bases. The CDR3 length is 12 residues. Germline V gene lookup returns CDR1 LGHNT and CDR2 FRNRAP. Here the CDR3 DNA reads TGTGCCGTTAGGGTAGGGGCAATGTCGCAGTTCTTC. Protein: CAVRVGAMSQFF.

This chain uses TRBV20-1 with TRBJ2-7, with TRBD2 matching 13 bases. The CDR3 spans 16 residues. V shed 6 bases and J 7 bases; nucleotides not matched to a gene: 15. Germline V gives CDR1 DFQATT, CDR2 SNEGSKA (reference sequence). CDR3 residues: CSALRTSGRGEREQYF. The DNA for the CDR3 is TGCAGTGCCCTGAGGACTAGCGGGAGAGGTGAGAGGGAGCAGTACTTC.

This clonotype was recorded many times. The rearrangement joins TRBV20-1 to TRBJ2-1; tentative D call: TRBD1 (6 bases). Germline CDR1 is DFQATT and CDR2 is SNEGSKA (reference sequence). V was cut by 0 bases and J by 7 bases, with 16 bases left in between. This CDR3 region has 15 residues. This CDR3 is CSARDLQGTINEQFF. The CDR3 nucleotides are TGCAGTGCTAGAGATTTGCAGGGGACAATTAATGAGCAGTTCTTC.

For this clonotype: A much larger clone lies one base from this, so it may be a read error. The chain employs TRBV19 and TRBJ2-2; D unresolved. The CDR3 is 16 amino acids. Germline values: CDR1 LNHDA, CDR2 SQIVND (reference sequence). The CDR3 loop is CAGSSSVGAYTGELFF. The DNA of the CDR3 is TGTGCCGGTAGCTCCTCGGTGGGCGCCTACACCGGGGAGCTGTTTTTT.

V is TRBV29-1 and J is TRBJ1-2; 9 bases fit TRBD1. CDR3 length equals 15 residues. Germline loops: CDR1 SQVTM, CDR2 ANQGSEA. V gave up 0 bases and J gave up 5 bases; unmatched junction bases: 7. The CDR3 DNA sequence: TGCAGCGTTGAAGATGAGGACAGGGGAGATTATGGCTACACCTTC. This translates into CSVEDEDRGDYGYTF.

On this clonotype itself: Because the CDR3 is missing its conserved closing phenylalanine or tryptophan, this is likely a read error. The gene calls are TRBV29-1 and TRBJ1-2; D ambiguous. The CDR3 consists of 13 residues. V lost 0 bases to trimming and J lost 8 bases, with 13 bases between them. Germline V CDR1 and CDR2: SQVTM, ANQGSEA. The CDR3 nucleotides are TGCAGCGTTGAAGATCGCGGCAGACGAGGCTACACCCTC. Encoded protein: CSVEDRGRRGYTL.

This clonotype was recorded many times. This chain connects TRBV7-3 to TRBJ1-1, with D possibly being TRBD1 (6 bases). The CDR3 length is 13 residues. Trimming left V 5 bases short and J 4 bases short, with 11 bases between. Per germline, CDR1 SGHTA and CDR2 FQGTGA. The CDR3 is CASSPTGITEAFF. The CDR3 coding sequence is TGTGCCAGCAGCCCAACAGGGATCACTGAAGCTTTCTTT.

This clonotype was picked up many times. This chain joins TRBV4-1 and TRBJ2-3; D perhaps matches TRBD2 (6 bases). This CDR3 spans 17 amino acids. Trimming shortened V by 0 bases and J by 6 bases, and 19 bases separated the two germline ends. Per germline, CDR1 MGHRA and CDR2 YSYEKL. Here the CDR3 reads CASSQEGLGGSGDTQYF. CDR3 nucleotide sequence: TGCGCCAGCAGCCAAGAAGGGCTTGGGGGGAGTGGCGATACGCAGTATTTT.

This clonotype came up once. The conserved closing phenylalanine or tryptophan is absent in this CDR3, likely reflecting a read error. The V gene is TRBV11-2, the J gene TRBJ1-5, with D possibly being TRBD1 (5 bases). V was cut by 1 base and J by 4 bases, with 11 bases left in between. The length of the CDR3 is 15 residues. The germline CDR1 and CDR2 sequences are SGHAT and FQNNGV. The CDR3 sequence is CASSLGTGGNQPQHI. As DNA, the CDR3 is TGTGCCAGCAGCTTAGGCACAGGAGGAAATCAGCCCCAGCATATT.

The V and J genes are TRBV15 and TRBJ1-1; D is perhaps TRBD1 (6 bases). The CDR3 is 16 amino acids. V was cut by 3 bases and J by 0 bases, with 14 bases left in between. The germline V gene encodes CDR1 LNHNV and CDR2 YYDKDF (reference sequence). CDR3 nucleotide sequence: TGTGCCACCAGCAGCCGAGGGGGGGTGGTGAACACTGAAGCTTTCTTT. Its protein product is CATSSRGGVVNTEAFF.

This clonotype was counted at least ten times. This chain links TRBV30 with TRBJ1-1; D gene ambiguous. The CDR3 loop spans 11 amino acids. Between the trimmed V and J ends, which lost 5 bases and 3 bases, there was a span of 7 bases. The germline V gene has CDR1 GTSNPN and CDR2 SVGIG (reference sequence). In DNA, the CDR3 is TGTGCCTGGGCGGAAGACACTGAAGCTTTCTTT. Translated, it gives CAWAEDTEAFF. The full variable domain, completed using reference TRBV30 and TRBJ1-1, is SQTIHQWPATLVQPVGSPLSLECTVEGTSNPNLYWYRQAAGRGLQLLFYSVGIGQISSEVPQNLSASRPQDRQFILSSKKLLLSDSGFYLCAWAEDTEAFFGQGTRLTVV.